The T cell receptor beta chain under discussion was sequenced for a study of CD8 T cells in ankylosing spondylitis. The study, taken as a whole, reports: There was a TCR beta motif, made of fewer than 10 highly homologous variants, that appeared characteristic of ankylosing spondylitis blood. As reported, disease-linked clones showed significant enrichment in matched ankylosing spondylitis synovial fluid.

As the method for making TCR beta libraries, quantitative 5'-RACE with molecular barcodes was used. Via MiXCR, TCRdb re-called the 5' RACE reads, giving one row per CDR3 protein. The sample lists about 840,000 distinct CDR3 sequences, 10% to 15% occurring once. The germline gives CDR1 SGHTA, CDR2 FQGNSA. V lost 5 bases to trimming and J lost 4 bases, with 17 bases between them. The CDR3 sequence is 15 residues long. This clonotype was seen a handful of times. Its antigen is undetermined. The chain joins TRBV7-2 to TRBJ1-1; possible D gene TRBD1, 5 bases. The receptor was derived from a male donor with ankylosing spondylitis. The sample taken for sequencing was blood, either unsorted or a sorted T cell fraction (not recorded which). The CDR3 region has the DNA TGTGCCAGCAGCGCCGAGGGACTGCCGATCACTGAAGCTTTCTTT. This sequence encodes CASSAEGLPITEAFF.